This T cell receptor beta chain was documented in a study of breast tumors, draining lymph nodes, adjacent tissues. Germline CDR1 SGHNT, CDR2 YYREEE (reference sequence). Trimming took off 2 bases at V and 5 bases at J, with 10 bases between the two ends. This CDR3 region has 13 residues. Samples came from axillary lymph nodes draining the breast cancer. One entry per CDR3 protein results from TCRdb running MiXCR on the multiplex PCR reads. The sample lists under 250,000 distinct CDR3 sequences, about 32% occurring once. This clonotype was seen at least ten times. The chain has TRBV5-4 and TRBJ2-5; D is unresolved. The sample was axillary lymph node tissue. This receptor was obtained from a female donor with breast cancer. Some clones in this sample may be carry-over from other donors' samples. CDR3 protein: CASSFGSWETQYF. The CDR3 nucleotides are TGTGCCAGCAGCTTTGGATCCTGGGAGACCCAGTACTTC.